This TCR beta chain was sequenced during a study of control samples from healthy donors and cancer patients. This clone has only one observation. Profiled with immunoSEQ multiplex PCR; TCRdb holds only in-frame clones, not every one. The sample contains just under 150,000 clones, more than 85% of which appear only once. Sequencing was carried out using blood. The source of this sequence is a man under 40 in good health.

As DNA, the CDR3 is TGTGCCAGCAGCCCCCGCCGCGGGGAGCTGTTTTTT. Amino acids: CASSPRRGELFF. This chain uses TRBV27 with TRBJ2-2; D gene uncertain. Germline CDR1 reads MNHEY; CDR2 reads SMNVEV (reference sequence). CDR3 length equals 12 residues. V gave up 6 bases and J gave up 7 bases, with 9 bases separating them.